The 11 T cell receptor beta chains below all came from one sample that was sequenced in a study of blood T cell repertoires in COVID-19. Profiling relied on immunoSEQ multiplex PCR, and the TCRdb table lists in-frame clones only, not all of them. The table has under 250,000 clones, about 80% seen once; the top ten hold 4.8%. The sequencing sample was made of PBMCs or T cells enriched from blood (not recorded which). The receptors come from a woman aged 50 to 60 who had been exposed to COVID-19.

The chain joins TRBV19 to TRBJ1-4; the D is unclear. The CDR3 has 11 residues. Trimming shortened V by 6 bases and J by 7 bases, and 6 bases separated the two germline ends. CDR1 is LNHDA, CDR2 SQIVND, per germline (reference sequence). CDR3: CASREGEKLFF. CDR3 DNA sequence: TGTGCCAGTAGAGAGGGTGAAAAACTGTTTTTT.

J is TRBJ1-2 and V is TRBV7-8; D call uncertain. Germline values: CDR1 SGHVS, CDR2 FQNEAQ. Trimming pared 2 bases from V and 3 bases from J, leaving 13 bases between. The CDR3 length is 15 residues. The CDR3 loop reads CASSLMLGAHYGYTF. CDR3 coding DNA: TGTGCCAGCAGCTTAATGTTAGGAGCTCACTATGGCTACACCTTC.

The chain recombines TRBV19 with TRBJ2-3; 9 nucleotides match TRBD1. V shed 6 bases and J 5 bases; nucleotides not matched to a gene: 12. This CDR3 spans 16 amino acids. The germline CDR1 and CDR2 sequences are LNHDA and SQIVND (reference sequence). Here the CDR3 reads CASSTGTGTGQDTQYF. CDR3 sequence (DNA): TGTGCCAGTAGCACCGGGACAGGGACGGGACAAGATACGCAGTATTTT.

The V and J genes are TRBV12-3 or TRBV12-4 and TRBJ2-1; tentatively, D is TRBD2 (6 bases). V was clipped by 7 bases and J by 9 bases, with 10 bases between them. The CDR3 has 11 residues. This CDR3 reads CASTSGVEQFF. The CDR3 nucleotides read TGTGCCAGCACCTCGGGGGTTGAGCAGTTCTTC.

The rearrangement joins TRBV25-1 to TRBJ2-5; 7 bases agree with TRBD1. Germline CDR1 MGHDK, CDR2 SYGVNS. V lost 8 bases, J lost 4 bases, and 10 bases stayed unmatched. The CDR3 consists of 14 residues. The CDR3 nucleotides are TGTGCCAGCGGCCGAGGGGGCACGGGAGAGACCCAGTACTTC. It codes for CASGRGGTGETQYF.

CDR3 sequence: CASNDRDGIQYF. DNA of the CDR3: TGTGCCAGTAATGACAGGGACGGCATTCAGTACTTC. J is TRBJ2-4 and V is TRBV19; 7 bases match TRBD1. This CDR3 is 12 amino acids long. With V trimmed by 7 bases and J by 9 bases, 6 bases remained unmatched. Germline V CDR1 and CDR2: LNHDA, SQIVND (reference sequence).

The rearrangement links TRBV24-1 to TRBJ1-2; TRBD1 matches at 10 bases. With V trimmed by 5 bases and J by 4 bases, 9 bases remained unmatched. The CDR3 spans 16 residues. CDR1 is KGHDR and CDR2 is SFDVKD in the germline V gene. DNA for the CDR3: TGTGCCACCAGTGCCCCCGGGACAGGGGACCTCTATGGCTACACCTTC. This translates into CATSAPGTGDLYGYTF.

The chain is built from TRBV7-2 and TRBJ1-2; 7 bases fit TRBD1. V shed 5 bases and J 7 bases; nucleotides not matched to a gene: 13. This CDR3 contains 15 residues. CDR1 and CDR2 from the germline V gene are SGHTA and FQGNSA. In DNA, the CDR3 is TGTGCCAGCAGCCCAGAGTCCAGACAGGGCTCTGGCTACACCTTC. Protein sequence: CASSPESRQGSGYTF.

CDR3 nucleotide sequence: TGTGCCAGCAGTTCCGTCTTGGACCGCGGGAATGAGCAGTTCTTC. Residues: CASSSVLDRGNEQFF. This sequence joins TRBV6-5 and TRBJ2-1, with a possible D match to TRBD2 (5 bases). CDR1 and CDR2 from the germline V gene are MNHEY and SVGAGI. The CDR3 contains 15 residues. V shed 4 bases and J shed 7 bases, with 17 bases lying between them.

The chain carries TRBV19 and TRBJ1-2, with D unclear. The CDR3 is made up of 12 amino acids. V gave up 4 bases and J gave up 2 bases, with 5 bases separating them. Germline lookup yields CDR1 LNHDA and CDR2 SQIVND (reference sequence). This CDR3 reads CASSKPNYGYTF. The CDR3 DNA is TGTGCCAGTAGTAAGCCGAACTATGGCTACACCTTC.

The chain links TRBV2 to TRBJ1-1, with D perhaps matching TRBD1 (5 bases). Trimming took off 7 bases at V and 11 bases at J, with 20 bases between the two ends. The CDR3 runs to 13 residues. From germline, CDR1 is SNHLY and CDR2 FYNNEI. DNA for the CDR3: TGTGCCAGCACCACGGTCCGGGGGATCCAGGCTTTCTTT. Its protein product is CASTTVRGIQAFF.